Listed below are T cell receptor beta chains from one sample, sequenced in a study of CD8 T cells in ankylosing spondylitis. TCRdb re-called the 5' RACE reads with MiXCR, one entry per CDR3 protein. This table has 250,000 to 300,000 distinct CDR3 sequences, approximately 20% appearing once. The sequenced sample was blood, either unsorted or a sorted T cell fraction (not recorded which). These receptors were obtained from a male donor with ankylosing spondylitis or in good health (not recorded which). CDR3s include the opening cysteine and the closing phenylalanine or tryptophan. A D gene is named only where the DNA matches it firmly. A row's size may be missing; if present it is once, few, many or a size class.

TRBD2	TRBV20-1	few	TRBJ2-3	CSARVASGIADTQYF	TGCAGTGCTAGAGTGGCTAGCGGGATAGCAGATACGCAGTATTTT
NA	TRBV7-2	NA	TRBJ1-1	CASSLQPNTEAFF	TGTGCCAGCAGCTTACAGCCGAACACTGAAGCTTTCTTT
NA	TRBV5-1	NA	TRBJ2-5	CASSLVSGSGETQYF	TGCGCCAGCAGCTTGGTGAGCGGGTCTGGGGAGACCCAGTACTTC
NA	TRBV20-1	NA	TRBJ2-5	CSARDREGRWETQYF	TGCAGTGCTAGAGATCGGGAAGGTCGGTGGGAGACCCAGTACTTC
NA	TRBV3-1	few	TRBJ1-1	CASSQDWGKSEAFF	TGTGCCAGCAGCCAAGATTGGGGGAAGTCTGAAGCTTTCTTT
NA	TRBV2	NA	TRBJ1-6	CASSEESGAYNSPLHF	TGTGCCAGCAGTGAGGAATCAGGGGCTTATAATTCACCCCTCCACTTT
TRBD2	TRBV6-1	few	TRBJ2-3	CASSPWTSGSTDTQYF	TGTGCCAGCAGTCCATGGACTAGCGGGAGCACAGATACGCAGTATTTT
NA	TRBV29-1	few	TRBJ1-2	CSVENFGYTF	TGTAGCGTTGAAAACTTTGGCTACACCTTC
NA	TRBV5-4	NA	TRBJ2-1	CASSWTPSSYNEQFF	TGTGCCAGCAGCTGGACACCGAGCTCCTACAATGAGCAGTTCTTC
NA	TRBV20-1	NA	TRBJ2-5	CRPRRAAGETQYF	TGCAGACCGCGCAGGGCGGCCGGAGAGACCCAGTACTTC
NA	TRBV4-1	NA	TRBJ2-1	CASRPRVGSSYNEQFF	TGCGCCAGCAGACCCCGTGTGGGAAGCTCCTACAATGAGCAGTTCTTC
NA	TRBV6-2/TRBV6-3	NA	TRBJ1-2	CASSYADRSGYTF	TGTGCCAGCAGTTACGCGGATAGATCTGGCTACACCTTC
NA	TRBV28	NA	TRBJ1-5	CASNQGGSYNQPQHF	TGTGCCAGCAATCAAGGAGGGAGCTACAATCAGCCCCAGCATTTT
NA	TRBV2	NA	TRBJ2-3	CAFSSGIGGRSTDTQYF	TGTGCCTTCAGTTCCGGGATTGGAGGGAGAAGCACAGATACGCAGTATTTT
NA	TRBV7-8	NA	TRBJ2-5	CASSGRPGMTQYF	TGTGCCAGCAGCGGGCGTCCGGGGATGACCCAGTACTTC
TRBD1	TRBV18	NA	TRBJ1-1	CASSPRTGQVLGSTEAFF	TGTGCCAGCTCACCACGTACGGGACAGGTTCTCGGGAGCACTGAAGCTTTCTTT
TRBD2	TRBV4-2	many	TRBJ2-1	CASSQTSGGTNEQFF	TGTGCCAGCAGCCAGACTAGCGGGGGGACCAATGAGCAGTTCTTC
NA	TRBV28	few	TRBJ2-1	CASSLVRPTRGHNEQFF	TGTGCCAGCAGTTTAGTCCGTCCGACTAGGGGCCACAATGAGCAGTTCTTC
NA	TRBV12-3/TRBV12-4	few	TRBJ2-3	CASSFGFGRGRDTQYF	TGTGCCAGCAGTTTCGGGTTTGGCAGGGGAAGAGATACGCAGTATTTT
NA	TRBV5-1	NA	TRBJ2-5	CASSSRASGQETQYF	TGCGCCAGCAGCTCGAGGGCGAGCGGACAAGAGACCCAGTACTTC
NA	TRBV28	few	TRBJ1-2	CASNPGGPVYGYTF	TGTGCCAGCAATCCGGGCGGCCCAGTTTATGGCTACACCTTC
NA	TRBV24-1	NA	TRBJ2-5	CATSPSGVETQYF	TGTGCCACCAGCCCCAGTGGCGTGGAGACCCAGTACTTC
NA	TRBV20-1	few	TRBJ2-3	CSARRRGGTDTQYF	TGCAGTGCTAGGCGAAGGGGTGGCACAGATACGCAGTATTTT
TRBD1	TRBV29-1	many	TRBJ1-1	CSVAGQPNTEAFF	TGCAGCGTGGCGGGACAGCCGAACACTGAAGCTTTCTTT
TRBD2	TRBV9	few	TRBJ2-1	CASSPRTRDYNEQFF	TGTGCCAGCAGCCCACGGACTAGGGACTACAATGAGCAGTTCTTC
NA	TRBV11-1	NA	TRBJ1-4	CASSLVLAHTVKQSNEKLFF	TGTGCCAGCAGCTTAGTGTTGGCACATACAGTCAAGCAGTCTAATGAAAAACTGTTTTTT
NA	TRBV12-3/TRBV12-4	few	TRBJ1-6	CASGLGAGESPLHF	TGTGCCAGCGGCCTGGGAGCGGGAGAATCACCCCTCCACTTT
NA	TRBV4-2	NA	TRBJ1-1	CASSQTQGGAEAFF	TGTGCCAGCAGCCAAACTCAGGGTGGAGCTGAAGCTTTCTTT
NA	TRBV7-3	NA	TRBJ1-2	CASSRSGDYGYTF	TGTGCCAGCAGCCGATCAGGGGACTATGGCTACACCTTC
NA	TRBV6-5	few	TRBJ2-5	CASSYFLARETQYF	TGTGCCAGCAGTTATTTCCTAGCCCGTGAGACCCAGTACTTC
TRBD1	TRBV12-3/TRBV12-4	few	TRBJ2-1	CASSFRDRGGNEQFF	TGTGCCAGCAGCTTCCGGGACAGGGGGGGGAATGAGCAGTTCTTC
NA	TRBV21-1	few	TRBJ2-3	CASSVGDRVLADTQYF	TGTGCCAGCAGCGTGGGGGACAGGGTGTTGGCAGATACGCAGTATTTT
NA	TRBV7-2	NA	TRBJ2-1	CASSFRGASYNEQFF	TGTGCCAGCAGTTTCCGGGGGGCCTCCTACAATGAGCAGTTCTTC
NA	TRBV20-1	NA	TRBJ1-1	CSARHQENTEAFF	TGCAGTGCTAGGCACCAGGAGAACACTGAAGCTTTCTTT
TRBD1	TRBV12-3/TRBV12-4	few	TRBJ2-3	CASSLEVGTGGGTDTQYF	TGTGCCAGCAGTTTAGAAGTAGGGACAGGGGGAGGCACAGATACGCAGTATTTT
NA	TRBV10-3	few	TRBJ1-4	CAISGSGDRRNEKLFF	TGTGCCATCAGTGGTTCAGGCGACAGACGAAATGAAAAACTGTTTTTT
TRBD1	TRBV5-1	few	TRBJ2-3	CASSLQGARDTQYF	TGTGCCAGCAGCTTGCAGGGGGCAAGAGATACGCAGTATTTT
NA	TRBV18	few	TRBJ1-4	CASSPRDGVNEKLFF	TGTGCCAGCTCACCACGGGACGGAGTTAATGAAAAACTGTTTTTT